This T cell receptor beta chain was recovered during a study of beta chain features in type 1 diabetes. The study, taken as a whole, reports: Among all four CD4+ subsets, Type 1 diabetes patients had TCRB CDR3s that were moderately but significantly shorter.

All of the isolated RNA was reverse transcribed, so expressed TCRB transcripts were sequenced. Some 3.3 million reads was the average for naive, central memory and regulatory T cell samples. Assay: immunoSEQ multiplex PCR; the TCRdb copy retains only in-frame clones and omits some. The sample carries 200,000 to 250,000 clones, approximately 14% recorded once. Germline loops: CDR1 SGHTA, CDR2 FQGNSA. Trimming at V came to 10 bases and at J to 0 bases, leaving 16 bases not matched to a gene. The CDR3 totals 18 residues. As for this clone: Its antigen is unidentified.

The chain employs TRBV7-2 and TRBJ2-1, with 9 nucleotides matching TRBD2. This receptor was obtained from a man aged 25 to 45 with type 1 diabetes. The source material was naive CD4+ T cells from blood. CDR3 sequence reads: CATAPGLAGISSYNEQFF. CDR3 bases: TGTGCCACCGCCCCCGGGCTAGCGGGGATTAGCTCCTACAATGAGCAGTTCTTC.